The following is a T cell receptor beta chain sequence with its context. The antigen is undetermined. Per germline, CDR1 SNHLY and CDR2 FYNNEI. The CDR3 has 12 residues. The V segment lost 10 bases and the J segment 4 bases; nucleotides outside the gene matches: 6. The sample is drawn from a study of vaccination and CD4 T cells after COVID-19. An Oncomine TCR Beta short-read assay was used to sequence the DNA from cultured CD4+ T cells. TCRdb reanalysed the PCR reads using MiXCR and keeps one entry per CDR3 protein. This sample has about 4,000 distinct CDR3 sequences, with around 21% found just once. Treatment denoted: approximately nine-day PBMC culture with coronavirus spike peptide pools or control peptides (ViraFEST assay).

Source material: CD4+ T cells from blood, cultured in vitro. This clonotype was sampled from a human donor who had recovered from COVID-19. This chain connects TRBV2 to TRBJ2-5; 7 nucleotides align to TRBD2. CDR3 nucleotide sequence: TGTGCCATCTCGTGGGGGGGAGAGACCCAGTACTTC. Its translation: CAISWGGETQYF. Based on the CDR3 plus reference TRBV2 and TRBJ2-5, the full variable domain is EPEVTQTPSHQVTQMGQEVILRCVPISNHLYFYWYRQILGQKVEFLVSFYNNEISEKSEIFDDQFSVERPDGSNFTLKIRSTKLEDSAMYFCAISWGGETQYFGPGTRLLVL.